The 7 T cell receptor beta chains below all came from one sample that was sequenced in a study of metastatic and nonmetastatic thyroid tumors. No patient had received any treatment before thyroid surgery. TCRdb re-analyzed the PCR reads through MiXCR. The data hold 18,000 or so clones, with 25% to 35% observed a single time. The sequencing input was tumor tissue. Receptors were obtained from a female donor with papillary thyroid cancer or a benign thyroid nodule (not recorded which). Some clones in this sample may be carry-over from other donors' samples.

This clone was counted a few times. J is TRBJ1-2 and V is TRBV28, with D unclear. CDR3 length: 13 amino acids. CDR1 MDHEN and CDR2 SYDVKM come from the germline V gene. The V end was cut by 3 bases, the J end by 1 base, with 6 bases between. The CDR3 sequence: CASSLLDNYGYTF. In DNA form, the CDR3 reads TGTGCCAGCAGTTTGTTGGATAACTATGGCTACACCTTC.

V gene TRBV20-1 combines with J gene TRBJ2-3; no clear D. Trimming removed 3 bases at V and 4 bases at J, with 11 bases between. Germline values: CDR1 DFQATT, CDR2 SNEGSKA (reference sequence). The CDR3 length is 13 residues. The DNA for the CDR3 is TGCAGTGCTAGGGGCGACCAGCCAGATACGCAGTATTTT. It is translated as CSARGDQPDTQYF.

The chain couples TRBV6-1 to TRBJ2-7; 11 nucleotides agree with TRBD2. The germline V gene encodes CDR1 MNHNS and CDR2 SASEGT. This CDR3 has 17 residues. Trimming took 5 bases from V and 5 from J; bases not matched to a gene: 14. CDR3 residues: CASSKEIAGGLRNEQYF. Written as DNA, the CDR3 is TGTGCCAGCAGTAAAGAAATAGCGGGAGGGCTTAGGAACGAGCAGTACTTC.

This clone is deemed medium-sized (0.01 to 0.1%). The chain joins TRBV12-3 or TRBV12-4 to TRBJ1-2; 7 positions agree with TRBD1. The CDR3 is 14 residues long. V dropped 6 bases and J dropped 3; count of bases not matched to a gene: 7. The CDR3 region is CASRPQGSYYGYTF. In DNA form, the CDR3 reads TGTGCCAGCAGGCCACAGGGGTCTTACTATGGCTACACCTTC.

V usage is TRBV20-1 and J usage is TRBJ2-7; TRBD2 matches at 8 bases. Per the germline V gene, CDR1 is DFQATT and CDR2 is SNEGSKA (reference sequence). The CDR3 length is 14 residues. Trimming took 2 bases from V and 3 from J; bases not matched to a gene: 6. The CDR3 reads CSARIGTRFYEQYF. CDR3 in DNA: TGCAGTGCTAGAATCGGGACTAGATTCTACGAGCAGTACTTC.

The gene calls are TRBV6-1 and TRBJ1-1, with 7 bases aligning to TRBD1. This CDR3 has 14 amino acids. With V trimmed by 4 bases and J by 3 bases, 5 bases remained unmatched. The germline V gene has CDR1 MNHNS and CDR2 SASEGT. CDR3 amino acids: CASSGDRADTEAFF. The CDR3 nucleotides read TGTGCCAGCAGTGGTGACAGGGCGGACACTGAAGCTTTCTTT.

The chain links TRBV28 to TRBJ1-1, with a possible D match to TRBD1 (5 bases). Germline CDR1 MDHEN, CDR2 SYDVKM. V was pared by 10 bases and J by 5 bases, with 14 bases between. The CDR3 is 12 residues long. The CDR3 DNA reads TGTGCCACCCGTTTTTACAGGACTGAAGCTTTCTTT. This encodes CATRFYRTEAFF.